This T cell receptor (beta chain) originates from a study of cytomegalovirus exposure and HLA in healthy donors. As concerns this clone: Its specificity is unknown.

PCR involved 60 Vbeta and 13 Jbeta primers. The protocol was immunoSEQ multiplex PCR, while the TCRdb copy is restricted to in-frame clones and leaves out a portion. The sample shows 110,000 or so clones, roughly an eighth of them seen only once. Study findings and constraints: Evidence from a later analysis indicated that most CMV-associated TCR beta chains looked HLA-restricted. V- and J-gene trimming of TCR beta was linked (in a later analysis) to a missense DCLRE1C variant.

The TCR originated in a man aged 40-55 years in good health and CMV-seropositive. Sequencing input: PBMCs.

The CDR3 loop reads CSVGWINGAMNTEAFF. CDR3 sequence (DNA): TGCAGCGTTGGGTGGATCAATGGGGCCATGAACACTGAAGCTTTCTTT. This chain connects TRBV29-1 to TRBJ1-1, with D maybe TRBD1 (5 bases). The CDR3 is made up of 16 amino acids. The V end lost 4 bases, the J end lost 0 bases, and 18 bases lay between the germline ends. Germline CDR1 reads SQVTM; CDR2 reads ANQGSEA.